This is a list of T cell receptor beta chains from one sample in a study of Graves' ophthalmopathy and Graves' hyperthyroidism. TCRdb called the multiplex PCR reads again in MiXCR, with one record for every CDR3 protein. This sample has more than 1,000,000 distinct CDR3 sequences, with roughly 35% found just once. Sequenced: peripheral blood or thyroid tissue (not recorded which). The receptor set was obtained from an adult man with Graves' hyperthyroidism. Each CDR3 is given with its conserved first and last residue. The order of the fields is clone size, D gene, V gene, J gene, CDR3 protein, CDR3 DNA. D genes are given only for firm matches. Clone size, where shown, is once, few, many, or a class for clones that have expanded.

abundance: few
d_gene: .
v_gene: TRBV20-1
j_gene: TRBJ2-5
CDR3aa: CSAPSGAETQYF
CDR3nt: TGCAGTGCCCCGTCGGGGGCGGAGACCCAGTACTTC

abundance: many
d_gene: .
v_gene: TRBV9
j_gene: TRBJ2-5
CDR3aa: CASSASGVGSETQYF
CDR3nt: TGTGCCAGCAGCGCCTCGGGGGTCGGTTCAGAGACCCAGTACTTC

abundance: few
d_gene: .
v_gene: TRBV14
j_gene: TRBJ2-3
CDR3aa: CASSQAPSTQYF
CDR3nt: TGTGCCAGCAGCCAAGCTCCCTCTACGCAGTATTTT

abundance: many
d_gene: .
v_gene: TRBV12-3/TRBV12-4
j_gene: TRBJ1-2
CDR3aa: CASSSGNHGYTF
CDR3nt: TGTGCCAGCAGTTCGGGAAACCATGGCTACACCTTC

abundance: .
d_gene: .
v_gene: TRBV13
j_gene: TRBJ1-1
CDR3aa: CASSWNRVGGTEAFF
CDR3nt: TGCGCCAGCAGCTGGAACAGGGTAGGCGGCACTGAAGCTTTCTTT

abundance: many
d_gene: TRBD1
v_gene: TRBV29-1
j_gene: TRBJ2-7
CDR3aa: CSAGQGGYEQYF
CDR3nt: TGCAGCGCGGGACAGGGGGGGTACGAGCAGTACTTC

abundance: many
d_gene: TRBD1
v_gene: TRBV6-6
j_gene: TRBJ1-1
CDR3aa: CAISYQGVWTEAFF
CDR3nt: TGTGCCATCAGCTATCAGGGGGTTTGGACTGAAGCTTTCTTT

abundance: many
d_gene: .
v_gene: TRBV5-1
j_gene: TRBJ1-2
CDR3aa: CASSLVAGDGYTF
CDR3nt: TGCGCCAGCAGCTTGGTGGCAGGGGATGGCTACACCTTC

abundance: .
d_gene: .
v_gene: TRBV7-8
j_gene: TRBJ1-2
CDR3aa: CTSSLPQGYTF
CDR3nt: TGTACCAGCAGCTTGCCTCAGGGCTACACCTTC

abundance: few
d_gene: .
v_gene: TRBV10-3
j_gene: TRBJ2-5
CDR3aa: CAIGLVNQETQYF
CDR3nt: TGTGCCATCGGTCTGGTAAACCAAGAGACCCAGTACTTC

abundance: once
d_gene: .
v_gene: TRBV12-3/TRBV12-4
j_gene: TRBJ1-5
CDR3aa: CASSLARDPSNQPQHF
CDR3nt: TGTGCCAGCAGTTTAGCGCGGGACCCGAGCAATCAGCCCCAGCATTTT

abundance: few
d_gene: TRBD1
v_gene: TRBV18
j_gene: TRBJ1-1
CDR3aa: CASRRQGSNTEAFF
CDR3nt: TGTGCCAGCCGACGACAGGGGTCAAACACTGAAGCTTTCTTT

abundance: many
d_gene: TRBD1
v_gene: TRBV20-1
j_gene: TRBJ1-4
CDR3aa: CSAREWTGRQLFF
CDR3nt: TGCAGTGCTAGAGAATGGACAGGGAGGCAACTGTTTTTT

abundance: many
d_gene: TRBD1
v_gene: TRBV6-6
j_gene: TRBJ1-6
CDR3aa: CASSYWYRGNSPLHF
CDR3nt: TGTGCCAGCAGTTACTGGTACAGGGGGAATTCACCCCTCCACTTT

abundance: many
d_gene: TRBD1
v_gene: TRBV2
j_gene: TRBJ1-4
CDR3aa: CASSDPSRGVEKLFF
CDR3nt: TGTGCCAGCAGTGACCCCTCCAGGGGGGTCGAAAAACTGTTTTTT

abundance: .
d_gene: TRBD2
v_gene: TRBV9
j_gene: TRBJ2-6
CDR3aa: CASSVGGGRANVLTF
CDR3nt: TGTGCCAGCAGCGTGGGCGGGGGTCGGGCCAACGTCCTGACTTTC

abundance: .
d_gene: .
v_gene: TRBV5-1
j_gene: TRBJ2-5
CDR3aa: CASSFADQRETQYF
CDR3nt: TGCGCCAGCAGCTTTGCGGATCAGAGAGAGACCCAGTACTTC

abundance: many
d_gene: TRBD1
v_gene: TRBV24-1
j_gene: TRBJ1-5
CDR3aa: CATSDPSTGSNQPQHF
CDR3nt: TGTGCCACCAGTGACCCCTCGACAGGGAGCAATCAGCCCCAGCATTTT

abundance: .
d_gene: TRBD1
v_gene: TRBV10-3
j_gene: TRBJ1-5
CDR3aa: CASRGTGAGYEHF
CDR3nt: TGTGCCAGCAGAGGGACAGGGGCTGGCTACGAGCATTTT

abundance: many
d_gene: .
v_gene: TRBV5-1
j_gene: TRBJ2-2
CDR3aa: CASSQKVTTGELFF
CDR3nt: TGCGCCAGCAGTCAAAAGGTTACCACCGGGGAGCTGTTTTTT

abundance: .
d_gene: .
v_gene: TRBV6-1
j_gene: TRBJ1-2
CDR3aa: CASSETEQGLGGYTF
CDR3nt: TGTGCCAGCAGTGAAACGGAACAGGGATTGGGCGGCTACACCTTC

abundance: .
d_gene: TRBD1
v_gene: TRBV10-3
j_gene: TRBJ2-7
CDR3aa: CAITPGQGAFTYEQYF
CDR3nt: TGTGCCATCACCCCGGGACAGGGGGCCTTTACCTACGAGCAGTACTTC

abundance: many
d_gene: TRBD1
v_gene: TRBV19
j_gene: TRBJ1-1
CDR3aa: CASGDRSNTEAFF
CDR3nt: TGTGCCAGCGGGGACAGATCGAACACTGAAGCTTTCTTT

abundance: few
d_gene: .
v_gene: TRBV19
j_gene: TRBJ1-5
CDR3aa: CASSTGLLPGQPQHF
CDR3nt: TGTGCCAGTAGTACGGGCCTTCTTCCCGGTCAGCCCCAGCATTTT

abundance: many
d_gene: TRBD1
v_gene: TRBV29-1
j_gene: TRBJ2-7
CDR3aa: CSVDGTGIHPYEQYF
CDR3nt: TGCAGCGTTGACGGGACAGGGATACATCCTTACGAGCAGTACTTC

abundance: many
d_gene: TRBD1
v_gene: TRBV12-3/TRBV12-4
j_gene: TRBJ1-1
CDR3aa: CATDPGHGQGPFF
CDR3nt: TGTGCCACCGACCCAGGACACGGACAGGGGCCTTTCTTT

abundance: .
d_gene: .
v_gene: TRBV2
j_gene: TRBJ2-6
CDR3aa: CASSVEQGEANVLTF
CDR3nt: TGTGCCAGCAGCGTTGAACAGGGTGAGGCCAACGTCCTGACTTTC

abundance: many
d_gene: TRBD1
v_gene: TRBV5-1
j_gene: TRBJ1-1
CDR3aa: CASSSIGTGNTEAFF
CDR3nt: TGCGCCAGCAGCTCGATCGGGACAGGGAACACTGAAGCTTTCTTT

abundance: few
d_gene: .
v_gene: TRBV4-3
j_gene: TRBJ1-2
CDR3aa: CASSQVVGRGTYGYTF
CDR3nt: TGCGCCAGCAGCCAAGTAGTAGGTCGAGGTACCTATGGCTACACCTTC

abundance: many
d_gene: .
v_gene: TRBV15
j_gene: TRBJ1-2
CDR3aa: CATSSSRGGRNGYTF
CDR3nt: TGTGCCACCAGCAGCAGCCGGGGGGGACGGAATGGCTACACCTTC

abundance: .
d_gene: TRBD2
v_gene: TRBV7-2
j_gene: TRBJ2-7
CDR3aa: CASSELAGSAEQYF
CDR3nt: TGTGCCAGCAGCGAACTAGCGGGATCTGCCGAGCAGTACTTC

abundance: many
d_gene: .
v_gene: TRBV20-1
j_gene: TRBJ1-2
CDR3aa: CSADRPGTEAYGYTF
CDR3nt: TGCAGTGCAGACCGTCCCGGGACGGAGGCTTATGGCTACACCTTC

abundance: many
d_gene: .
v_gene: TRBV20-1
j_gene: TRBJ1-3
CDR3aa: CSARRDSNSGNTIYF
CDR3nt: TGCAGTGCTAGAAGGGACTCCAACTCTGGAAACACCATATATTTT

abundance: .
d_gene: .
v_gene: TRBV30
j_gene: TRBJ2-5
CDR3aa: CAWSVSYREKTQYF
CDR3nt: TGTGCCTGGAGTGTTTCGTACAGGGAAAAGACCCAGTACTTC

abundance: many
d_gene: .
v_gene: TRBV6-5
j_gene: TRBJ2-6
CDR3aa: CASSYSGVSGANVLTF
CDR3nt: TGTGCCAGCAGTTACTCGGGCGTCTCTGGGGCCAACGTCCTGACTTTC

abundance: many
d_gene: TRBD2
v_gene: TRBV20-1
j_gene: TRBJ2-7
CDR3aa: CSARELAGFSYEQYF
CDR3nt: TGCAGTGCTAGAGAGCTAGCGGGGTTCTCCTACGAGCAGTACTTC

abundance: once
d_gene: TRBD1
v_gene: TRBV24-1
j_gene: TRBJ2-5
CDR3aa: CANHARTGTETQYF
CDR3nt: TGTGCTAACCATGCTAGGACAGGGACAGAGACCCAGTACTTC